This T cell receptor (beta chain) was sequenced for a study of CD8 T cells in Susac syndrome. The length of the CDR3 is 14 residues. Germline loops: CDR1 MNHEY, CDR2 SMNVEV (reference sequence). With V trimmed by 10 bases and J by 8 bases, 9 bases remained unmatched. cDNA came from around 0.54 to 1 ug RNA primed by random hexamers. Via MiXCR, TCRdb re-called the immunoSEQ multiplex PCR reads, giving one row per CDR3 protein. Of roughly 100,000 distinct CDR3 sequences listed, 95% to 97% were seen once; the top ten hold around 0.62%. The sequencing sample was made of CD8+ T cells from PBMCs. The genes are TRBV27 and TRBJ2-1; 12 bases align to TRBD2. The receptor was derived from a human donor with Susac syndrome. The CDR3 here is CATRLAGGPDEQFF. DNA of the CDR3: TGTGCCACCCGGCTAGCGGGGGGGCCAGATGAGCAGTTCTTC.